This section outlines one T cell receptor (beta chain) sequence together with its context. Sequenced by immunoSEQ multiplex PCR; TCRdb stores in-frame clones only, minus some. The repertoire includes around 210,000 clones, around four fifths of them detected once, and 0.9% to 0.95% sits in the top ten. This sample is drawn from a study of blood T cell repertoires in COVID-19. Study-wide background: From T cells, B-cell-depleted T cells, or PBMCs came the material, which was cDNA or gDNA.

This TCR was recovered from a man aged 60-69 years with COVID-19, enrolled during active disease. Material for sequencing was peripheral blood.

The CDR3 coding sequence is TGCAGCGTTGAATTTGACAGGGGCGGTGGTGAGACCCAGTACTTC. Protein product: CSVEFDRGGGETQYF. The chain couples TRBV29-1 to TRBJ2-5, with 8 bases identical to TRBD1. Germline CDR1 reads SQVTM; CDR2 reads ANQGSEA. V was pared by 2 bases and J by 5 bases, with 10 bases of the junction left unmatched. The CDR3 consists of 15 residues. Filled out from reference TRBV29-1 and TRBJ2-5, the complete variable domain reads SAVISQKPSRDICQRGTSLTIQCQVDSQVTMMFWYRQQPGQSLTLIATANQGSEATYESGFVIDKFPISRPNLTFSTLTVSNMSPEDSSIYLCSVEFDRGGGETQYFGPGTRLLVL.